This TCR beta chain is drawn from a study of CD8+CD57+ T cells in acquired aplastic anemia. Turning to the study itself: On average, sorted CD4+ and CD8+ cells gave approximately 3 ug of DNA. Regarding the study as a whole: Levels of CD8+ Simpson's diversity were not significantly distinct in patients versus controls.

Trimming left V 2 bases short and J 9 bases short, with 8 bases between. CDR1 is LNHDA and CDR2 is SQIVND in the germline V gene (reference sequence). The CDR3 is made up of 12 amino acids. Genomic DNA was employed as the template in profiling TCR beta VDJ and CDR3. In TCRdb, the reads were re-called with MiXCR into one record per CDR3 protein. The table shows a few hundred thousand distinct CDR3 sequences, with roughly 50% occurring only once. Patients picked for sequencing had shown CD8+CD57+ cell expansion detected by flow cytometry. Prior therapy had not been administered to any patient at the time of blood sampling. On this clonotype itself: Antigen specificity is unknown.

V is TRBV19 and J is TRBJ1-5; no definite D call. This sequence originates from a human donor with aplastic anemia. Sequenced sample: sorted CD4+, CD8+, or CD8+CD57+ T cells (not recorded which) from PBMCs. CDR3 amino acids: CASSISDAPQHF. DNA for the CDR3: TGTGCCAGTAGTATATCGGATGCGCCCCAGCATTTT.